The 26 T cell receptor beta chains below come from one sample, sequenced in a study of T cells in localized non-small cell lung cancer. The table came from immunoSEQ multiplex PCR; TCRdb's copy has only in-frame clones and leaves some out. The sample contains some 10,000 clones, approximately 48% of which appear only once. The input for sequencing was lymph node tissue, taken before any cancer treatment. All receptors derive from a woman between 40 and 69 years old with stage II squamous cell lung carcinoma.

This sequence joins TRBV19 and TRBJ1-6, with D perhaps matching TRBD1 (6 bases). The CDR3 consists of 18 residues. CDR1 is LNHDA and CDR2 is SQIVND in the germline V gene (reference sequence). V gave up 3 bases and J gave up 7 bases, with 22 bases separating them. This CDR3 is CASSILPPGASTNSPLHF. The CDR3 DNA reads TGTGCCAGTAGTATCCTGCCTCCAGGGGCCAGCACCAATTCACCCCTCCACTTT. The whole variable domain, filled in from reference TRBV19 and TRBJ1-6, reads DGGITQSPKYLFRKEGQNVTLSCEQNLNHDAMYWYRQDPGQGLRLIYYSQIVNDFQKGDIAEGYSVSREKKESFPLTVTSAQKNPTAFYLCASSILPPGASTNSPLHFGNGTRLTVT.

V and J are TRBV6-1 and TRBJ1-1; no reliable D call. Germline-derived CDR1 and CDR2 are MNHNS and SASEGT. Trimming removed 1 base from V and 7 bases from J, with 16 bases in between. This CDR3 has 15 amino acids. The CDR3 here is CASSEGSGEQNEAFF. In DNA, the CDR3 is TGTGCCAGCAGTGAAGGGTCTGGGGAACAGAATGAAGCTTTCTTT.

This clone has a handful of counts. The chain carries TRBV6-8 and TRBJ1-5; D is undetermined. Trimming shortened V by 8 bases and J by 0 bases, and 14 bases separated the two germline ends. Germline assignment: CDR1 MNHGY and CDR2 SAAAGT. The CDR3 covers 15 residues. The CDR3 loop reads CASGIYHYSNQPQHF. The CDR3 DNA reads TGTGCCAGCGGGATCTATCACTATAGCAATCAGCCCCAGCATTTT.

The chain links TRBV28 to TRBJ1-5, with unresolved D. Trimming took off 3 bases at V and 4 bases at J, with 13 bases between the two ends. This CDR3 is 15 amino acids long. CDR1 MDHEN and CDR2 SYDVKM come from the germline V gene. The CDR3 region has the DNA TGTGCCAGCAGTTTTGCCCAGGCGGGTAATCAGCCCCAGCATTTT. Its protein product is CASSFAQAGNQPQHF.

This clone has a handful of counts. The V gene is TRBV2, the J gene TRBJ1-2; TRBD1 matches 8 bases. V was clipped by 4 bases and J by 4 bases; unmatched bases: 8. Germline assignment: CDR1 SNHLY and CDR2 FYNNEI. CDR3 length: 15 residues. CDR3 sequence (DNA): TGTGCCAGCAGTGCCTGGACAGGGAGATTCTATGGCTACACCTTC. Its protein product is CASSAWTGRFYGYTF.

The V gene is TRBV29-1, the J gene TRBJ2-5, with D possibly called TRBD1 or TRBD2 (6 bases each). Trimming stripped 6 bases from V and 5 bases from J, with 16 bases between. CDR1 is SQVTM, CDR2 ANQGSEA, per germline. CDR3 length: 13 residues. The CDR3 region is CSVAGRGLETQYF. As DNA, the CDR3 is TGCAGCGTAGCGGGCAGGGGCTTGGAGACCCAGTACTTC. Full variable domain (outside the CDR3, taken from reference TRBV29-1 and TRBJ2-5): SAVISQKPSRDICQRGTSLTIQCQVDSQVTMMFWYRQQPGQSLTLIATANQGSEATYESGFVIDKFPISRPNLTFSTLTVSNMSPEDSSIYLCSVAGRGLETQYFGPGTRLLVL.

This sequence joins TRBV28 and TRBJ1-2, with 7 positions matching TRBD1. Germline values: CDR1 MDHEN, CDR2 SYDVKM. J was trimmed by 2 bases and V by 7 bases; bases with no gene match: 10. This CDR3 spans 15 amino acids. The DNA of the CDR3 is TGTGCCAGCACCTTTTCACCGGGACAGAACTATGGCTACACCTTC. Translating gives CASTFSPGQNYGYTF.

This clone was picked up a small number of times. This chain links TRBV6-8 with TRBJ1-1, with D uncertain. The ends were cut back, 3 bases at V and 7 bases at J, with 12 bases in the middle. From germline, CDR1 is MNHGY and CDR2 SAAAGT. The CDR3 contains 13 residues. The CDR3 region has the DNA TGTGCCAGCAGTTATTCCCGTAGAGATGAAGCTTTCTTT. It translates to CASSYSRRDEAFF.

Only one count was recorded for this clone. The rearrangement joins TRBV12-5 to TRBJ1-2, with D unresolved. The germline gives CDR1 LGHNT, CDR2 FRNRAP. V was shortened by 7 bases and J by 7 bases, with 16 bases between the two germline ends. This CDR3 has 13 amino acids. The CDR3 protein is CASALRGVGGYTF. The CDR3 region has the DNA TGTGCTAGTGCCCTGCGGGGTGTTGGTGGCTACACCTTC.

V usage is TRBV10-3 and J usage is TRBJ1-2; no clear D gene. From germline, CDR1 is ENHRY and CDR2 SYGVKD. This CDR3 has 12 residues. Trimming took 10 bases from V and 4 from J, leaving 13 bases between them. CDR3 loop: CASGRLGYGYTF. CDR3 sequence (DNA): TGTGCCAGCGGCCGGCTCGGCTATGGCTACACCTTC.

This chain links TRBV30 with TRBJ2-3, with D perhaps matching TRBD1 (5 bases). CDR1 is GTSNPN, CDR2 SVGIG, per germline (reference sequence). V lost 4 bases to trimming and J lost 4 bases, with 15 bases between them. The CDR3 spans 14 residues. The chain's CDR3 is CAWTKPPRADTQYF. The CDR3 nucleotides read TGTGCCTGGACGAAGCCTCCCAGGGCAGATACGCAGTATTTT. The full variable domain, in which reference TRBV30 and TRBJ2-3 provide the parts outside the CDR3, is SQTIHQWPATLVQPVGSPLSLECTVEGTSNPNLYWYRQAAGRGLQLLFYSVGIGQISSEVPQNLSASRPQDRQFILSSKKLLLSDSGFYLCAWTKPPRADTQYFGPGTRLTVL.

This clone was observed a few times. This chain links TRBV6-8 with TRBJ1-2, with TRBD1 as a possible D gene (5 bases). The V gene lost 6 bases and the J gene lost 6 bases, with 23 bases spanning the gap. Germline CDR1 MNHGY, CDR2 SAAAGT. The CDR3 extends over 16 amino acids. The CDR3 DNA reads as TGTGCCAGCAGGCGATACCCCCGGGACTCCAGAGATGGCTACACCTTC. Protein sequence: CASRRYPRDSRDGYTF.

The DNA of the CDR3 is TGTGCCAGCAGTTACTCTCCCCCGTCCAGGGTGAATGAAAAACTGTTTTTT. Translation gives CASSYSPPSRVNEKLFF. This rearrangement joins TRBV6-8 to TRBJ1-4; weak D call: TRBD1 (5 bases). There are 17 residues in the CDR3. The V gene lost 0 bases and the J gene lost 5 bases, with 16 bases spanning the gap. CDR1 and CDR2 from the germline V gene are MNHGY and SAAAGT.

The rearrangement uses TRBV2 and TRBJ1-2, with D perhaps TRBD1 (5 bases). In germline, CDR1 is SNHLY, CDR2 FYNNEI. Trimming shortened V by 6 bases and J by 6 bases, and 14 bases separated the two germline ends. The CDR3 is 13 amino acids. The CDR3 loop reads CASSGTAGNGYTF. The CDR3 coding sequence is TGTGCCAGCAGCGGGACGGCGGGCAATGGCTACACCTTC.

This clone occurred a few times. The chain has TRBV11-3 and TRBJ1-5; D remains ambiguous. This CDR3 region has 14 residues. Germline V CDR1 and CDR2: SGHNT, YENEEA. V lost 6 bases and J lost 5, with 14 bases in between. CDR3 region: CASSSTVVYQPQHF. CDR3 nucleotides: TGTGCCAGCAGTAGCACGGTTGTTTATCAGCCCCAGCATTTT.

This chain joins TRBV29-1 and TRBJ2-6; perhaps TRBD1 as D (6 bases). Deletions cut 3 bases from V and 1 base from J, with 13 bases between. There are 16 residues in the CDR3. Germline-derived CDR1 and CDR2 are SQVTM and ANQGSEA. This CDR3 reads CSVDQGHGSGANVLTF. CDR3 sequence (DNA): TGCAGCGTTGACCAGGGGCACGGATCTGGGGCCAACGTCCTGACTTTC.

The chain couples TRBV28 to TRBJ1-2, with 7 positions matching TRBD1. This CDR3 comprises 13 residues. V shed 5 bases and J 5 bases; nucleotides not matched to a gene: 5. Germline CDR1 and CDR2: MDHEN and SYDVKM. CDR3 in amino acids: CASSPGQTYGYTF. The CDR3 region has the DNA TGTGCCAGCAGTCCGGGACAGACGTATGGCTACACCTTC.

This clone was found a few times. V and J are TRBV29-1 and TRBJ1-3, with 7 bases matching TRBD1. The V gene end was trimmed by 6 bases and the J gene end by 4 bases; junction bases not matched to a gene: 6. The length of the CDR3 is 13 residues. Looked up from germline, CDR1 is SQVTM and CDR2 is ANQGSEA. DNA for the CDR3: TGCAGCGTCGCCGGGACAGTCGGAAACACCATATATTTT. It codes for CSVAGTVGNTIYF. The variable domain in full, with the rest retrieved from reference TRBV29-1 and TRBJ1-3, is SAVISQKPSRDICQRGTSLTIQCQVDSQVTMMFWYRQQPGQSLTLIATANQGSEATYESGFVIDKFPISRPNLTFSTLTVSNMSPEDSSIYLCSVAGTVGNTIYFGEGSWLTVV.

This clone was found a few times. J is TRBJ2-1 and V is TRBV6-8, with TRBD2 identical over 8 bases. This CDR3 is 15 amino acids long. In germline, CDR1 is MNHGY, CDR2 SAAAGT. J lost 10 bases, V lost 5 bases, and 13 bases had no gene match. Here the CDR3 reads CASSPRGAGVGEQFF. As DNA, the CDR3 is TGTGCCAGCAGTCCCCGTGGAGCGGGAGTTGGGGAGCAGTTCTTC.

The chain is built from TRBV14 and TRBJ1-2; D gene ambiguous. V lost 1 base, J lost 4 bases, and 13 bases lay in between. The CDR3 runs 15 residues. The germline gives CDR1 SGHDN, CDR2 FVKESK. The DNA for the CDR3 is TGTGCCAGCAGCCAAGGATCAGTGCCAGGCTATGGCTACACCTTC. This gives the protein CASSQGSVPGYGYTF. The whole variable domain, remainder taken from reference TRBV14 and TRBJ1-2, is EAGVTQFPSHSVIEKGQTVTLRCDPISGHDNLYWYRRVMGKEIKFLLHFVKESKQDESGMPNNRFLAERTGGTYSTLKVQPAELEDSGVYFCASSQGSVPGYGYTFGSGTRLTVV.

The sample holds a few counts of this clone. The chain couples TRBV9 to TRBJ1-2; tentative D call: TRBD1 (6 bases). The V gene's germline CDR1 is SGDLS and CDR2 YYNGEE. The CDR3 contains 13 residues. Trimming pared 3 bases from V and 4 bases from J, leaving 10 bases between. CDR3 residues: CASSAGEGYGYTF. The CDR3 nucleotides are TGTGCCAGCAGCGCAGGGGAGGGCTATGGCTACACCTTC.

The rearrangement links TRBV19 to TRBJ1-5; D uncertain. This CDR3 comprises 15 residues. Germline CDR1 and CDR2: LNHDA and SQIVND (reference sequence). V lost 7 bases and J 0 bases, leaving 13 bases between the germline ends. CDR3 protein: CASKKTGYSNQPQHF. CDR3 DNA: TGTGCCAGTAAAAAGACGGGGTATAGCAATCAGCCCCAGCATTTT. Complete variable domain (other parts from reference TRBV19 and TRBJ1-5): DGGITQSPKYLFRKEGQNVTLSCEQNLNHDAMYWYRQDPGQGLRLIYYSQIVNDFQKGDIAEGYSVSREKKESFPLTVTSAQKNPTAFYLCASKKTGYSNQPQHFGDGTRLSIL.

The chain uses TRBV15 and TRBJ2-3; 13 bases fit TRBD2. Trimming took 2 bases from V and 0 from J; bases not matched to a gene: 11. Germline V gene lookup returns CDR1 LNHNV and CDR2 YYDKDF (reference sequence). The CDR3 has 20 residues. The CDR3 DNA follows: TGTGCCACCAGCAGACCACGGGGACTAGCGGGGTTAGCTAGCACAGATACGCAGTATTTT. It encodes CATSRPRGLAGLASTDTQYF.

This chain links TRBV29-1 with TRBJ2-7; perhaps TRBD1 as D (6 bases). V was cut by 2 bases and J by 4 bases, with 12 bases left in between. The germline gives CDR1 SQVTM, CDR2 ANQGSEA. This CDR3 region has 13 residues. CDR3: CSVETGRGYEQYF. The DNA for the CDR3 is TGCAGCGTTGAAACAGGCAGGGGATACGAGCAGTACTTC.

This clone was seen a handful of times. This rearrangement joins TRBV6-1 to TRBJ2-5; unclear D gene. V was clipped by 0 bases and J by 5 bases, with 4 bases between them. Germline values: CDR1 MNHNS, CDR2 SASEGT. This CDR3 is 12 amino acids long. CDR3 sequence: CASSEAGETQYF. DNA for the CDR3: TGTGCCAGCAGTGAAGCGGGGGAGACCCAGTACTTC.

This chain joins TRBV28 and TRBJ1-2; no reliable D call. The V end lost 6 bases, the J end lost 7 bases, and 12 bases lay between the germline ends. The CDR3 loop spans 12 amino acids. Germline V gene lookup returns CDR1 MDHEN and CDR2 SYDVKM. The CDR3, as DNA: TGTGCCAGCAGCCCCCCGGGTTTTGGCTACACCTTC. The encoded protein is CASSPPGFGYTF.